The 10 T cell receptor beta chains listed next were all sequenced from one sample in a study of tumor-infiltrating lymphocytes in primary liver carcinoma listed by TCRdb under 2017. Without any cell sorting, total RNA and DNA were extracted together from around 20-30 mg of bulk tissue using the AllPrep DNA/RNA mini kit. The reads were generated on an Illumina HiSeq 2500. A constant-region primer and ProtoScript II reverse transcriptase were used to reverse-transcribe TCRbeta-specific cDNA from about 530 ng total RNA. TCRbeta libraries were built with three nested multiplex PCR rounds, a slightly modified ARM-PCR procedure. Multiplex TRBV1-TRBV30 forward primers and a Cbeta reverse primer were used in the first two PCR rounds, each of which was run for approximately 11 cycles. TCRdb itself trimmed the public reads at Q25 with fastp, ran MiXCR and retained productive beta chains. For every CDR3 protein sequence, its rows merge into one entry that carries the most common genes and DNA. For this sample there are roughly 190,000 distinct CDR3 sequences; around four fifths appear just once. The top ten clonotypes cover 15% to 20% of the sample.

The sequenced sample was tumor tissue from primary liver carcinoma. These receptors were obtained from a man aged 35 to 55 with primary liver carcinoma and hepatitis B virus infection.

Worth noting for this clonotype: This clone may be a read error of a much larger clone one base away. This sequence joins TRBV28 and TRBJ2-3; no definite D call. This CDR3 contains 14 residues. Germline CDR1 and CDR2: MDHEN and SYDVKM. V was shortened by 3 bases and J by 2 bases, with 9 bases between the two germline ends. CDR3 residues: CASSFVSDTDTQYF. The DNA for the CDR3 is TGTGCCAGCAGTTTTGTGTCGGACACAGATACGCAGTATTTT.

V is TRBV29-1 and J is TRBJ2-2, with no clear D. Trimming left V 6 bases short and J 6 bases short, with 11 bases between. The CDR3 is 12 amino acids. Germline V lookup: CDR1 SQVTM, CDR2 ANQGSEA. This CDR3 is CSVTDGSGELFF. In DNA form, the CDR3 reads TGCAGCGTCACAGATGGTTCCGGGGAGCTGTTTTTT.

Concerning this clonotype itself: A read error may explain this, as a much larger clone is one base away. The chain carries TRBV25-1 and TRBJ1-5, with 9 bases aligning to TRBD1. The CDR3 extends over 18 amino acids. Germline-derived CDR1 and CDR2 are MGHDK and SYGVNS. V lost 10 bases to trimming and J lost 2 bases; unmatched junction nucleotides: 18. CDR3: CANTTGTGPPLGNQPQHF. The CDR3 nucleotides are TGTGCCAACACCACCGGGACAGGGCCCCCTTTGGGCAATCAGCCCCAGCATTTT. The full variable domain, in which reference TRBV25-1 and TRBJ1-5 provide the parts outside the CDR3, is EADIYQTPRYLVIGTGKKITLECSQTMGHDKMYWYQQDPGMELHLIHYSYGVNSTEKGDLSSESTVSRIRTEHFPLTLESARPSHTSQYLCANTTGTGPPLGNQPQHFGDGTRLSIL.

A remark on this clonotype: A read error is likely, as this CDR3 ends without the conserved phenylalanine or tryptophan. V and J are TRBV19 and TRBJ2-4, with a tentative D call TRBD2 (5 bases). This CDR3 comprises 14 residues. Per the germline V gene, CDR1 is LNHDA and CDR2 is SQIVND (reference sequence). CDR3 sequence: CTRGNMLPKNIQYL. As DNA, the CDR3 is TGTACCAGAGGGAACATGCTTCCCAAAAACATTCAGTACCTC.

In regard to this clonotype: An end of the junction does not agree with germline; a read error may underlie this. This chain's CDR3 is CPSNQPGQGVGGANVLTF. CDR3 nucleotides: TGCCCCAGCAACCAACCGGGACAGGGTGTCGGAGGGGCCAACGTCCTGACTTTC. The genes are TRBV4-1 and TRBJ2-6; 9 nucleotides match TRBD1. In germline, CDR1 is MGHRA, CDR2 YSYEKL. The CDR3 totals 18 residues.

This clonotype was seen ten or more times. J is TRBJ2-7 and V is TRBV7-9; a possible D gene is TRBD2 (5 bases). CDR1 is SEHNR and CDR2 is FQNEAQ in the germline V gene (reference sequence). The CDR3 contains 14 residues. Trimming took off 1 base at V and 5 bases at J, with 12 bases between the two ends. The CDR3 DNA reads TGTGCCAGCAGCTTAGGGAACACCGGGGACGAGCAGTACTTC. Translated, it gives CASSLGNTGDEQYF.

Concerning this clonotype: The junction departs from the called germline gene at one end, perhaps through a read error. The rearrangement links TRBV29-1 to TRBJ2-7; D is ambiguous. The CDR3 runs 12 residues. Germline assignment: CDR1 SQVTM and CDR2 ANQGSEA. The CDR3 reads CSAGCGNQERYF. CDR3 DNA sequence: TGCAGCGCGGGTTGTGGTAATCAGGAGCGGTACTTC.

A note on this clonotype: As the CDR3 is not closed by the conserved phenylalanine or tryptophan, this likely results from a read error. The genes are TRBV4-2 and TRBJ2-1, with a possible D match to TRBD2 (5 bases). CDR1 is LGHNA, CDR2 YNFKEQ, per germline. This CDR3 is 16 amino acids long. This chain's CDR3 is CASNQEAGWAYNEQFL. The CDR3 bases are TGTGCCAGCAACCAAGAGGCGGGCTGGGCTTACAATGAGCAGTTCTTA.

Remarks on this clonotype: The CDR3 does not end in the conserved phenylalanine or tryptophan, so this is likely a read error. This chain connects TRBV6-1 to TRBJ2-1; D not resolved. Trimming stripped 7 bases from V and 4 bases from J, with 17 bases between. Germline CDR1 is MNHNS and CDR2 is SASEGT. CDR3 length: 15 residues. The CDR3 region is CASTSERDSYNEQFS. CDR3 nucleotides: TGTGCCAGCACTTCTGAACGTGACTCTTACAATGAGCAGTTCTCC.

As concerns this clonotype: It is likely a read error, because the conserved phenylalanine at the end of the CDR3 is missing. This sequence joins TRBV5-6 and TRBJ2-1; a weak D match, TRBD2 (6 bases). CDR1 and CDR2 (germline): SGHDT, YYEEEE. Trimming removed 0 bases at V and 8 bases at J, with 18 bases between. This CDR3 is built from 16 residues. CDR3 protein: CASSLDLAGIGDEQFY. The CDR3 region has the DNA TGTGCCAGCAGCTTGGATTTGGCGGGAATCGGTGATGAGCAGTTCTAC.